What follows are 17 T cell receptor beta chains derived from one specimen sequenced in a study of metastatic and nonmetastatic thyroid tumors. Among the patients, none had received any treatment before thyroid surgery. MiXCR re-clonotyped the PCR reads for TCRdb. The sample has roughly 81,000 clones; around 9.2% are singletons. The source material was blood. Every receptor here comes from a female donor with papillary thyroid cancer or a benign thyroid nodule (not recorded which). Some clones in this sample may be carry-over from other donors' samples.

Worth noting for this clone: A much larger clone sits a single nucleotide away, making a read error possible. The chain carries TRBV7-9 and TRBJ1-5; 7 bases line up with TRBD1. This CDR3 is built from 15 residues. From germline, CDR1 is SEHNR and CDR2 FQNEAQ (reference sequence). The CDR3 nucleotides read TGTGCCAGCAGCTTATCAACAGGGGCCAATCGGCCCCAGCATTTT. It codes for CASSLSTGANRPQHF.

Ten or more counts support this clone. The gene calls are TRBV27 and TRBJ2-3; the D is unclear. The germline gives CDR1 MNHEY, CDR2 SMNVEV (reference sequence). The CDR3 totals 14 residues. V gave up 3 bases and J gave up 7 bases, with 14 bases separating them. The CDR3 is CASSFDRRPNTQYF. The CDR3 coding sequence is TGTGCCAGCAGTTTCGACCGTCGCCCGAATACGCAGTATTTT.

This clone was seen ten or more times. The rearrangement uses TRBV19 and TRBJ2-2; no clear D gene. V was cut by 8 bases and J by 0 bases, with 10 bases left in between. Germline loops: CDR1 LNHDA, CDR2 SQIVND (reference sequence). CDR3 length: 14 amino acids. The CDR3 spells CASAFRPNTGELFF. Written as DNA, the CDR3 is TGTGCCAGTGCGTTCAGGCCGAACACCGGGGAGCTGTTTTTT.

A few counts support this clone. Just one base apart from a much larger clone, this may be a read error. The gene calls are TRBV12-3 or TRBV12-4 and TRBJ2-5; D call uncertain. The CDR3 runs 11 residues. The CDR3 DNA is TGTGCCAGCAGTTTTGAAGAGACCCATTACTTC. It is translated as CASSFEETHYF.

V gene TRBV12-3 or TRBV12-4 combines with J gene TRBJ2-2; D remains unclear. This CDR3 spans 13 amino acids. Trimming removed 6 bases from V and 4 bases from J, with 9 bases in between. The CDR3 DNA is TGTGCCAGCAGCTCGGACGGCACCGGGGAGCTGTTTTTT. This sequence encodes CASSSDGTGELFF.

This clone was seen many times. The V call is TRBV4-1, the J call TRBJ2-1; no firm D call. V gave up 1 base and J gave up 3 bases, with 4 bases separating them. The CDR3 consists of 13 residues. The germline V gene encodes CDR1 MGHRA and CDR2 YSYEKL. The CDR3 is CASSQASYNEQFF. Written as DNA, the CDR3 is TGCGCCAGCAGCCAAGCCAGCTACAATGAGCAGTTCTTC.

The chain combines TRBV7-2 with TRBJ1-6, with D perhaps TRBD1 (6 bases). The CDR3 is made up of 13 amino acids. Trimming shortened V by 7 bases and J by 9 bases, and 13 bases separated the two germline ends. Germline assignment: CDR1 SGHTA and CDR2 FQGNSA. The DNA for the CDR3 is TGTGCCAGCACATCGGGGGGCCTTTCACCCCTCCACTTT. This encodes CASTSGGLSPLHF.

This clone was counted at least ten times. The chain couples TRBV30 to TRBJ2-5; D gene ambiguous. Trimming pared 0 bases from V and 5 bases from J, leaving 10 bases between. Per germline, CDR1 GTSNPN and CDR2 SVGIG (reference sequence). The CDR3 runs to 13 residues. In nucleotides, the CDR3 is TGTGCCTGGAGTGTGGGCCTCGAGGAGACCCAGTACTTC. This sequence encodes CAWSVGLEETQYF.

Points on this clone: A read error may explain this, as a much larger clone is one base away. The rearrangement links TRBV10-1 to TRBJ1-5; D unresolved. V was shortened by 4 bases and J by 1 base, with 8 bases between the two germline ends. Per germline, CDR1 WNHNN and CDR2 SYGVQD (reference sequence). This CDR3 spans 14 amino acids. CDR3 sequence reads: CASSGMRSNQPQHF. The CDR3 coding sequence is TGCGCCAGCAGTGGGATGAGGAGCAATCAGCCCCAGCATTTT.

For this clone: A much larger clone differs from this one at a single base, so this may be a read error. The missing conserved phenylalanine or tryptophan at the end of this CDR3 makes a read error likely. The rearrangement links TRBV5-1 to TRBJ2-1; 10 bases are a match to TRBD2. This CDR3 has 15 amino acids. CDR1 and CDR2 (germline): SGHRS, YFSETQ. With 6 bases clipped from V and 6 bases from J, the junction kept 9 bases outside the gene matches. The CDR3 sequence: CASTKREGAFNEQFS. The CDR3 DNA is TGCGCCAGCACCAAGCGGGAGGGGGCTTTCAATGAGCAGTTCTCC.

This clone has at least ten counts. The rearrangement links TRBV24-1 to TRBJ1-1, with 8 bases matching TRBD1. The CDR3 is 14 residues long. Losses at the gene ends were 10 bases for V and 4 bases for J; bases not matched to a gene: 10. Germline V gene sequence: CDR1 KGHDR, CDR2 SFDVKD. CDR3 DNA: TGTGCCACGATTAGACAGGGGCAAAGCACTGAAGCTTTCTTT. This gives the protein CATIRQGQSTEAFF.

This clone showed up many times. The V and J genes are TRBV11-2 and TRBJ1-1; D gene uncertain. From germline, CDR1 is SGHAT and CDR2 FQNNGV. This CDR3 comprises 13 residues. V lost 1 base and J 1 base, leaving 4 bases between the germline ends. The CDR3 region has the DNA TGTGCCAGCAGCTTAGCAGAGAACACTGAAGCTTTCTTT. This sequence encodes CASSLAENTEAFF.

This clone was recorded many times. This sequence joins TRBV6-5 and TRBJ2-5, with 12 bases fitting TRBD2. The germline V gene has CDR1 MNHEY and CDR2 SVGAGI. J lost 2 bases, V lost 1 base, and 11 bases had no gene match. The CDR3 runs to 19 residues. The CDR3 region is CASSYFTSGGTPLQETQYF. The CDR3 DNA reads TGTGCCAGCAGTTACTTCACTAGCGGGGGGACTCCCTTGCAAGAGACCCAGTACTTC.

This clone was counted many times. This rearrangement joins TRBV4-1 to TRBJ1-3; D is unresolved. Trimming removed 6 bases from V and 0 bases from J, with 6 bases in between. This CDR3 is 13 amino acids long. CDR1 is MGHRA and CDR2 is YSYEKL in the germline V gene. The CDR3 nucleotides are TGCGCCAGCAGTACCAGCTCTGGAAACACCATATATTTT. Translated: CASSTSSGNTIYF.

The J gene is TRBJ2-7, the V gene TRBV29-1; maybe TRBD2 (5 bases). The germline V and J ends were trimmed by 6 bases and 5 bases, with 17 bases remaining between them. The CDR3 is 13 residues long. Germline V lookup: CDR1 SQVTM, CDR2 ANQGSEA. The DNA for the CDR3 is TGCAGCGTCGTACTACCTAGCTTGAACGAGCAGTACTTC. It yields the protein CSVVLPSLNEQYF.

This clone was observed many times. The chain recombines TRBV29-1 with TRBJ2-3; the D gene is possibly TRBD1 (7 bases). In germline, CDR1 is SQVTM, CDR2 ANQGSEA. The CDR3 loop spans 14 amino acids. Trimming took off 4 bases at V and 1 base at J, with 12 bases between the two ends. This CDR3 reads CSVGSRGGTDTQYF. The CDR3 DNA sequence: TGCAGCGTTGGGAGCAGGGGGGGCACAGATACGCAGTATTTT.

Many counts were recorded for this clone. V is TRBV6-2 or TRBV6-3 and J is TRBJ2-1; no clear D gene. Trimming removed 2 bases from V and 0 bases from J, with 5 bases in between. The CDR3 extends over 14 amino acids. Germline V gene data show CDR1 as MNHEY and CDR2 as SVGEGT. This CDR3 is CASSYAISYNEQFF. DNA of the CDR3: TGTGCCAGCAGTTACGCTATCTCCTACAATGAGCAGTTCTTC.